This entry features one T cell receptor (beta chain) sequence. The data belong to a study of blood T cell repertoires in COVID-19. For the study at large: COVID-19 samples collected from the United States, Italy and Spain covered acute and convalescent phases. T cells, B-cell-depleted T cells, or PBMCs supplied cDNA or gDNA.

Original processing methods: Counts of nucleated cells, estimated from reference gene primer amplification, were obtained. Only in-frame clones appear in the TCRdb table, and some are missing; sequencing was by immunoSEQ multiplex PCR. That table furnishes V, J and clone size, whereas the DNA furnished D and trimming. In the table there are around 80,000 clones, approximately 80% of which are singletons. The CDR3 spans 15 residues. With V trimmed by 3 bases and J by 3 bases, 4 bases remained unmatched. CDR1 is SGHNT and CDR2 is YYREEE in the germline V gene (reference sequence). Sequenced material: peripheral blood. The chain carries TRBV5-4 and TRBJ2-7; 12 bases fit TRBD2. The sequence came from an elderly man with acute or convalescent COVID-19. The CDR3 bases are TGTGCCAGCAGCTCCAGGACTAGCGGGGACTACGAGCAGTACTTC. This sequence encodes CASSSRTSGDYEQYF.